Presented here are 15 T cell receptor beta chains from one specimen sequenced in a study of PD-1 blockade in mismatch repair-deficient tumors. Repertoires were generated with immunoSEQ multiplex PCR, while TCRdb's copy carries only in-frame clones and drops some. Of some 120,000 clones in the sample, around 80% were seen once. The material sequenced was peripheral blood, taken around 60 weeks after starting pembrolizumab. These receptors were obtained from an adult with mismatch repair-deficient cancer.

The chain carries TRBV12-5 and TRBJ2-1; 10 bases align to TRBD2. V lost 3 bases and J lost 3; bases outside the gene matches: 5. The CDR3 loop spans 16 amino acids. Looked up from germline, CDR1 is LGHNT and CDR2 is FRNRAP. CDR3 in amino acids: CASGFGLAGVYNEQFF. In DNA form, the CDR3 reads TGTGCTAGTGGTTTCGGGCTAGCGGGAGTCTACAATGAGCAGTTCTTC.

This chain uses TRBV11-3 with TRBJ2-6; D ambiguous. Germline V gene data show CDR1 as SGHNT and CDR2 as YENEEA. The CDR3 spans 16 residues. V was clipped by 1 base and J by 1 base, with 8 bases between them. In DNA, the CDR3 is TGTGCCAGCAGCTTAGCGGGTGGGTCTGGGGCCAACGTCCTGACTTTC. Its protein is CASSLAGGSGANVLTF.

This sequence joins TRBV6-1 and TRBJ1-1; D is unresolved. CDR3 length: 13 residues. Deletions cut 4 bases from V and 7 bases from J, with 13 bases between. Germline V gene sequence: CDR1 MNHNS, CDR2 SASEGT. CDR3 in amino acids: CASSARESGEAFF. CDR3 DNA sequence: TGTGCCAGCAGTGCCCGGGAATCCGGTGAAGCTTTCTTT.

The chain recombines TRBV5-6 with TRBJ2-5; 7 bases are shared with TRBD2. The germline V gene encodes CDR1 SGHDT and CDR2 YYEEEE. Trimming took 0 bases from V and 4 from J; bases not matched to a gene: 0. CDR3 length: 13 residues. The CDR3 protein is CASSLERGETQYF. The CDR3 DNA sequence: TGTGCCAGCAGCTTGGAGCGGGGAGAGACCCAGTACTTC.

V is TRBV5-4 and J is TRBJ2-7; D could derive from TRBD1 or TRBD2 (5 bases each). This CDR3 has 14 amino acids. Trimming removed 4 bases at V and 2 bases at J, with 13 bases between. CDR1 and CDR2 from the germline V gene are SGHNT and YYREEE (reference sequence). The CDR3 region has the DNA TGTGCCAGCAGCACCCGGGACGGAACCTACGAGCAGTACTTC. This translates into CASSTRDGTYEQYF.

The chain links TRBV7-9 to TRBJ2-3, with a weak D call TRBD2 (6 bases). V was cut by 1 base and J by 4 bases, with 15 bases left in between. This CDR3 is 16 amino acids long. The germline gives CDR1 SEHNR, CDR2 FQNEAQ (reference sequence). The CDR3 spells CASSLVSGGTADTQYF. CDR3 nucleotides: TGTGCCAGCAGCTTAGTTAGTGGGGGGACGGCAGATACGCAGTATTTT.

This chain joins TRBV4-1 and TRBJ2-2; 10 bases map to TRBD2. V lost 2 bases to trimming and J lost 0 bases; unmatched junction nucleotides: 6. CDR3 size: 18 residues. The germline gives CDR1 MGHRA, CDR2 YSYEKL. The CDR3 nucleotides are TGCGCCAGCAGCCAACTTCCACTAGCGGGATCGAACACCGGGGAGCTGTTTTTT. It yields the protein CASSQLPLAGSNTGELFF.

A single count supports this clone. The chain joins TRBV19 to TRBJ1-2, with 7 bases lining up with TRBD1. Unmatched junction bases numbered 6, after V lost 4 bases and J lost 4 bases. CDR1 and CDR2 from the germline V gene are LNHDA and SQIVND (reference sequence). The CDR3 is 14 amino acids. Here the CDR3 DNA reads TGTGCCAGTAGTAACCAGGGACAGCTCTATGGCTACACCTTC. Its protein is CASSNQGQLYGYTF.

J is TRBJ1-5 and V is TRBV6-6; 9 bases match TRBD1. CDR3 length: 15 amino acids. Trimming removed 6 bases from V and 3 bases from J; junction bases left unmatched: 6. In germline, CDR1 is MNHNY, CDR2 SVGAGI (reference sequence). As DNA, the CDR3 is TGTGCCAGCAGCGACCGGGACAGGGCCAATCAGCCCCAGCATTTT. Residues: CASSDRDRANQPQHF.

This clone was counted a few times. J is TRBJ2-1 and V is TRBV9; D gene uncertain. The CDR3 is 12 amino acids. The germline gives CDR1 SGDLS, CDR2 YYNGEE. V was pared by 2 bases and J by 9 bases, with 9 bases between. The CDR3, as DNA: TGTGCCAGCAGCGTGGGCACGCCTGAGCAGTTCTTC. Encoded protein: CASSVGTPEQFF.

The chain is built from TRBV11-2 and TRBJ2-2; unclear D gene. The CDR3 has 11 residues. Germline-derived CDR1 and CDR2 are SGHAT and FQNNGV. Trimming shortened V by 4 bases and J by 5 bases, and 2 bases separated the two germline ends. CDR3 coding DNA: TGTGCCAGCAGCTCGACCGGGGAGCTGTTTTTT. Translated, it gives CASSSTGELFF.

The rearrangement links TRBV10-3 to TRBJ1-5; 8 nucleotides align to TRBD1. The CDR3 runs to 15 residues. The junction had 0 bases not matched to a gene; V was cut back by 2 bases and J by 0 bases. CDR1 is ENHRY, CDR2 SYGVKD, per germline. The CDR3 nucleotides read TGTGCCATCAGTGAGCAGGGGGCTAGCAATCAGCCCCAGCATTTT. As protein: CAISEQGASNQPQHF.

This chain joins TRBV6-6 and TRBJ2-2; perhaps TRBD2 as D (5 bases). CDR3 length: 16 residues. CDR1 is MNHNY, CDR2 SVGAGI, per germline (reference sequence). V lost 0 bases to trimming and J lost 4 bases, with 12 bases between them. The CDR3 spells CASSYSSSSGTGELFF. The CDR3 DNA sequence: TGTGCCAGCAGTTACTCCTCTAGCTCGGGCACCGGGGAGCTGTTTTTT.

The chain joins TRBV7-2 to TRBJ2-3, with D tentatively TRBD1 (5 bases). The CDR3 has 17 residues. Trimming shortened V by 1 base and J by 3 bases, and 17 bases separated the two germline ends. Germline CDR1 reads SGHTA; CDR2 reads FQGNSA. The CDR3 loop reads CASSLGRVYSITDTQYF. The CDR3 coding sequence is TGTGCCAGCAGCTTAGGCAGGGTTTATAGTATAACAGATACGCAGTATTTT. The complete variable domain, with remaining parts taken from reference TRBV7-2 and TRBJ2-3, reads GAGVSQSPSNKVTEKGKDVELRCDPISGHTALYWYRQSLGQGLEFLIYFQGNSAPDKSGLPSDRFSAERTGGSVSTLTIQRTQQEDSAVYLCASSLGRVYSITDTQYFGPGTRLTVL.

CDR3 coding DNA: TGTGCCAGCAGCCACTCTAGCGGGAGGACTCGGGAGACCCAGTACTTC. It translates to CASSHSSGRTRETQYF. The J gene is TRBJ2-5, the V gene TRBV14, with TRBD2 matching 11 bases. The CDR3 has 16 amino acids. Germline CDR1 reads SGHDN; CDR2 reads FVKESK. V lost 3 bases and J lost 5; bases outside the gene matches: 8. Variable domain in full (rest from reference TRBV14 and TRBJ2-5): EAGVTQFPSHSVIEKGQTVTLRCDPISGHDNLYWYRRVMGKEIKFLLHFVKESKQDESGMPNNRFLAERTGGTYSTLKVQPAELEDSGVYFCASSHSSGRTRETQYFGPGTRLLVL.